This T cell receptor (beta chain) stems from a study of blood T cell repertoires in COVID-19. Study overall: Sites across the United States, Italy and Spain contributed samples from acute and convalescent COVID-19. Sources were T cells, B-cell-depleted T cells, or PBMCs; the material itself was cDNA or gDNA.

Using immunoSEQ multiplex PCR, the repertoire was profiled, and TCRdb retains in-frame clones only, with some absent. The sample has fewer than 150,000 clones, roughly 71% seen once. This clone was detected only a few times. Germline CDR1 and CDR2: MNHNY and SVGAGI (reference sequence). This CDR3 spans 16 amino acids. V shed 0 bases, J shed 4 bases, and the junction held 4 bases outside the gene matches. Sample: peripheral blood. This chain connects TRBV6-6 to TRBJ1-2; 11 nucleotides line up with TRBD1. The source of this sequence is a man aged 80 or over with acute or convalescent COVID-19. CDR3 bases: TGTGCCAGCAGTTACTCGAGGGGACAGGGGGGCTATGGCTACACCTTC. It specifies CASSYSRGQGGYGYTF.